Listed below are T cell receptor beta chains from one sample, sequenced in a study of shared clonotypes between healthy human individuals. Libraries were prepared by immunoSEQ multiplex PCR; TCRdb keeps only in-frame clonotypes and omits some of them. In the table there are around 2.5 million clones, approximately 94% of which are singletons. The sample was naive CD4+ T cells from PBMCs. The receptor set was obtained from a man younger than 35 in good health. Some clones in this sample may be carry-over from other donors' samples. Both conserved end residues are part of each CDR3. The D gene is left open where the match is weak. The size of a clone is reported for some rows only, either as once, few or many, or as a class for expanded clones.

clone size: once
V gene: TRBV28
J gene: TRBJ1-2
D gene: NA
CDR3 DNA: TGTGCCAGCAGTTTTCCTCCAGGGTCGCTGGGTGGCTACACCTTC
CDR3 protein: CASSFPPGSLGGYTF

clone size: NA
V gene: TRBV9
J gene: TRBJ2-3
D gene: NA
CDR3 DNA: TGTGCCAGCAGCGTAGCTGGGGGTCTCACAGATACGCAGTATTTT
CDR3 protein: CASSVAGGLTDTQYF

clone size: NA
V gene: TRBV19
J gene: TRBJ1-2
D gene: NA
CDR3 DNA: TGTGCCAGTACAGGGTACTATGGCTACACCTTC
CDR3 protein: CASTGYYGYTF

clone size: NA
V gene: TRBV7-2
J gene: TRBJ1-2
D gene: TRBD1
CDR3 DNA: TGTGCCAGCAGCAGACTCAACCCAGGACAGGGGACGTATGGCTACACCTTC
CDR3 protein: CASSRLNPGQGTYGYTF

clone size: NA
V gene: TRBV19
J gene: TRBJ1-1
D gene: TRBD1
CDR3 DNA: TGTGCCAGTACCCTAAGGGGGACAGGGGGCCGGAGGAGCACTGAAGCTTTCTTT
CDR3 protein: CASTLRGTGGRRSTEAFF

clone size: NA
V gene: TRBV7-2
J gene: TRBJ2-7
D gene: TRBD2
CDR3 DNA: TGTGCCAGCAGCTTAGCTCGCTGGGGGGGACCCTACGAGCAGTACTTC
CDR3 protein: CASSLARWGGPYEQYF

clone size: once
V gene: TRBV5-1
J gene: TRBJ1-1
D gene: NA
CDR3 DNA: TGCGCCAGCAGCTTGGGGTTCGGGACACAATCCTGGGAGAGTCAGACTGAAGCTTTCTTT
CDR3 protein: CASSLGFGTQSWESQTEAFF

clone size: NA
V gene: TRBV27
J gene: TRBJ2-7
D gene: NA
CDR3 DNA: TGTGCCAGCAGTTTGATGGCTATCACCGAGCAGTACTTC
CDR3 protein: CASSLMAITEQYF

clone size: NA
V gene: TRBV29-1
J gene: TRBJ1-1
D gene: NA
CDR3 DNA: TGCAGCCCCCTAGGGAGGGGGGGTACTGAAGCTTTCTTT
CDR3 protein: CSPLGRGGTEAFF

clone size: NA
V gene: TRBV7-2
J gene: TRBJ2-3
D gene: NA
CDR3 DNA: TGTGCCAGCAGCTTAGCACCAGATACGCAGTATTTT
CDR3 protein: CASSLAPDTQYF

clone size: once
V gene: TRBV10-3
J gene: TRBJ1-6
D gene: TRBD1
CDR3 DNA: TGTGCCATCAGTGACAGACCGACAGGGGATAATTCACCCCTCCACTTT
CDR3 protein: CAISDRPTGDNSPLHF

clone size: NA
V gene: TRBV19
J gene: TRBJ1-1
D gene: NA
CDR3 DNA: TGTGCCAGTAGTCCGAGGATAGGCGGGGGGCGGATGAACACTGAAGCTTTCTTT
CDR3 protein: CASSPRIGGGRMNTEAFF

clone size: NA
V gene: TRBV10-3
J gene: TRBJ1-3
D gene: NA
CDR3 DNA: TGTGCCATCAAGATGGACAGAAGCTCTGGAAACACCATATATTTT
CDR3 protein: CAIKMDRSSGNTIYF

clone size: NA
V gene: TRBV7-2
J gene: TRBJ2-1
D gene: NA
CDR3 DNA: TGTGCCAGCAGGGTGAAGGGACTTCTCTACAATGAGCAGTTCTTC
CDR3 protein: CASRVKGLLYNEQFF